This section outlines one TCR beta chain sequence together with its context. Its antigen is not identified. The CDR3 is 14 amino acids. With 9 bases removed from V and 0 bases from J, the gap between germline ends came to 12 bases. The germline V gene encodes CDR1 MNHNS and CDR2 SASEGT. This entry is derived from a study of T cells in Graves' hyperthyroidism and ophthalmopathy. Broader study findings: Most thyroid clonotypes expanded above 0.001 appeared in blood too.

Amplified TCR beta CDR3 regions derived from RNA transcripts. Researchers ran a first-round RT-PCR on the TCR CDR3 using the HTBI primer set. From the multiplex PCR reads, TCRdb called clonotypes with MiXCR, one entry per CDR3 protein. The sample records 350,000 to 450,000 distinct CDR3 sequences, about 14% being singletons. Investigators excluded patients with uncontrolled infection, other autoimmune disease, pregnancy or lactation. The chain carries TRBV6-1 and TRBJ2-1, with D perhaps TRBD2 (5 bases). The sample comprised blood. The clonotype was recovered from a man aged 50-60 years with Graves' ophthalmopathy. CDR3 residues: CASWAEGSYNEQFF. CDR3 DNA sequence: TGTGCCAGTTGGGCAGAGGGCTCCTACAATGAGCAGTTCTTC.